Below, 20 T cell receptor beta chains from the same sample are listed, as sequenced in a study of T cells after yellow fever vaccination. One entry per CDR3 protein results from TCRdb running MiXCR on the 5' RACE reads. The sample lists under 600,000 distinct CDR3 sequences, 13% occurring once. Sequencing used PBMCs, obtained on the day of the yellow fever booster vaccination. These receptors were taken from a man aged 30 to 39 who received the YFV17D yellow fever vaccine.

The genes are TRBV7-9 and TRBJ1-1; D is ambiguous. Germline values: CDR1 SEHNR, CDR2 FQNEAQ (reference sequence). CDR3 length: 13 residues. The ends were cut back, 1 base at V and 5 bases at J, with 8 bases in the middle. The CDR3 protein is CASSLEPQTEAFF. Written as DNA, the CDR3 is TGTGCCAGCAGCTTAGAGCCCCAAACTGAAGCTTTCTTT.

The gene calls are TRBV20-1 and TRBJ2-3, with D uncertain. The germline V and J ends were trimmed by 5 bases and 6 bases, with 9 bases remaining between them. CDR1 and CDR2 from the germline V gene are DFQATT and SNEGSKA (reference sequence). The CDR3 loop spans 11 amino acids. CDR3 amino acids: CSAANSDTQYF. The CDR3 DNA follows: TGCAGTGCTGCAAACTCGGATACGCAGTATTTT.

V gene TRBV2 combines with J gene TRBJ2-7; 9 nucleotides align to TRBD2. Per the germline V gene, CDR1 is SNHLY and CDR2 is FYNNEI. The CDR3 length is 13 residues. The J segment lost 4 bases and the V segment lost 8 bases, leaving 6 bases of the junction unmatched. The CDR3, as DNA: TGTGCCAGCCGACGGACTAGCGAGTACGAGCAGTACTTC. This encodes CASRRTSEYEQYF.

The table lists this clonotype with many counts. V is TRBV11-2 and J is TRBJ2-2; 9 bases fit TRBD2. Germline V gene sequence: CDR1 SGHAT, CDR2 FQNNGV. This CDR3 comprises 18 residues. The V and J ends lost 2 bases and 5 bases, in that order; junction bases with no gene match: 12. CDR3 nucleotides: TGTGCCAGCAGCTTATTCTCAGCGGGAGGCTCGGGGACCGGGGAGCTGTTTTTT. It encodes CASSLFSAGGSGTGELFF.

In this sample, this clonotype turned up a few times. The chain links TRBV30 to TRBJ2-3; the D call may be TRBD1 or TRBD2 (6 bases each). Germline CDR1 is GTSNPN and CDR2 is SVGIG (reference sequence). The V end was cut by 1 base, the J end by 1 base, with 15 bases between. There are 16 residues in the CDR3. The CDR3 sequence is CAWSGGWRGGTDTQYF. CDR3 in DNA: TGTGCCTGGAGTGGGGGTTGGAGGGGGGGCACAGATACGCAGTATTTT.

This chain connects TRBV7-9 to TRBJ1-2, with a weak D call TRBD1 (5 bases). Germline V gene sequence: CDR1 SEHNR, CDR2 FQNEAQ (reference sequence). The V end lost 5 bases, the J end lost 4 bases, and 17 bases lay between the germline ends. CDR3 length: 15 residues. For the CDR3, the DNA is TGTGCCAGCAGCCCACCCCTTGCGGGGGTCTATGGCTACACCTTC. Translated, it gives CASSPPLAGVYGYTF.

This sequence joins TRBV11-2 and TRBJ2-7; 9 nucleotides line up with TRBD2. Per the germline V gene, CDR1 is SGHAT and CDR2 is FQNNGV. With 0 bases clipped from V and 2 bases from J, the junction kept 11 bases outside the gene matches. The CDR3 has 18 residues. The CDR3 bases are TGTGCCAGCAGCTTAGAGTTCTCTAGCGGGACCATTGCCTACGAGCAGTACTTC. Translating it yields CASSLEFSSGTIAYEQYF.

This clonotype has only a few counts. The chain combines TRBV7-2 with TRBJ1-6; D is undetermined. Germline V lookup: CDR1 SGHTA, CDR2 FQGNSA. The CDR3 covers 14 residues. V was trimmed by 2 bases and J by 7 bases, leaving 9 bases between them. The CDR3 region is CASSLNGDNSPLHF. The CDR3 nucleotides are TGTGCCAGCAGCTTAAACGGAGACAATTCACCCCTCCACTTT.

The chain uses TRBV7-3 and TRBJ2-1; 12 bases are shared with TRBD2. This CDR3 contains 16 residues. From germline, CDR1 is SGHTA and CDR2 FQGTGA. Trimming cost V 2 bases and J 7 bases; bases outside gene matches: 6. CDR3 protein: CASSLDGLAGLNEQFF. As DNA, the CDR3 is TGTGCCAGCAGCTTAGACGGACTAGCGGGATTAAATGAGCAGTTCTTC.

Remarks on this clonotype: One end of the junction fails to match germline, which may point to a read error. The genes are TRBV6-5 and TRBJ2-2; a possible D gene is TRBD2 (5 bases). CDR3 length equals 15 residues. CDR1 MNHEY and CDR2 SVGAGI come from the germline V gene. The DNA of the CDR3 is TGTGCCAGCAGTCACTCGTACGGGGACACCGGGGAGCTGTTTTTT. This sequence encodes CASSHSYGDTGELFF.

The rearrangement uses TRBV20-1 and TRBJ2-1, with 8 bases identical to TRBD2. This CDR3 has 17 residues. Germline CDR1 DFQATT, CDR2 SNEGSKA (reference sequence). Losses at the gene ends were 6 bases for V and 0 bases for J; bases not matched to a gene: 13. The CDR3 region has the DNA TGCAGTGCCCGAGTGGTTAGCGGGAAGAGCTCCTACAATGAGCAGTTCTTC. It specifies CSARVVSGKSSYNEQFF.

The chain is built from TRBV6-5 and TRBJ1-1, with D uncertain. V was pared by 7 bases and J by 2 bases, with 8 bases between. The germline gives CDR1 MNHEY, CDR2 SVGAGI. There are 12 residues in the CDR3. The CDR3 reads CASTKDNTEAFF. The CDR3 DNA reads TGTGCCAGCACAAAGGACAACACTGAAGCTTTCTTT.

The CDR3 DNA is TGTGCCAGCAGCCAGTCAGGGGGTACGAATGAGCAGTTCTTC. This encodes CASSQSGGTNEQFF. This chain uses TRBV7-9 with TRBJ2-1; TRBD1 aligns across 7 bases. J gave up 7 bases and V 5 bases, and 8 bases lay outside the gene matches. Germline CDR1 is SEHNR and CDR2 is FQNEAQ (reference sequence). The CDR3 totals 14 residues.

V is TRBV10-2 and J is TRBJ2-3; no clear D. From germline, CDR1 is WSHSY and CDR2 SAAADI. This CDR3 comprises 16 residues. Deletions cut 6 bases from V and 0 bases from J, with 16 bases between. The CDR3 sequence: CASRGSPTSSTDTQYF. Here the CDR3 DNA reads TGCGCCAGCAGGGGATCACCGACCTCCAGCACAGATACGCAGTATTTT.

This clonotype was detected a few times. The rearrangement uses TRBV18 and TRBJ2-1, with D perhaps TRBD2 (5 bases). V was cut by 3 bases and J by 8 bases, with 14 bases left in between. This CDR3 comprises 14 residues. The V gene's germline CDR1 is KGHSH and CDR2 LQKENI. The CDR3 protein is CASSPDSVEDEQFF. DNA for the CDR3: TGTGCCAGCTCACCCGATTCGGTGGAGGATGAGCAGTTCTTC.

V gene TRBV29-1 combines with J gene TRBJ2-3, with D perhaps TRBD1 or TRBD2 (5 bases each). This CDR3 spans 13 amino acids. The germline CDR1 and CDR2 sequences are SQVTM and ANQGSEA. Trimming cost V 6 bases and J 4 bases, with 14 bases left between them. Here the CDR3 reads CSVGTIAPDTQYF. In DNA, the CDR3 is TGCAGCGTGGGGACCATCGCCCCAGATACGCAGTATTTT.

This clonotype was observed a few times. V and J are TRBV20-1 and TRBJ2-5; 11 positions agree with TRBD2. V lost 6 bases to trimming and J lost 7 bases; unmatched junction nucleotides: 19. The CDR3 runs to 17 residues. The germline V gene encodes CDR1 DFQATT and CDR2 SNEGSKA (reference sequence). The CDR3 nucleotides are TGCAGTGCCCCCCCCCCGGGTGGACTAGCGGGCTTGGGGACCCAGTACTTC. This sequence encodes CSAPPPGGLAGLGTQYF.

The chain uses TRBV5-1 and TRBJ2-7; TRBD1 aligns across 7 bases. J gave up 2 bases and V 6 bases, and 8 bases lay outside the gene matches. The CDR3 runs to 14 residues. The germline V gene encodes CDR1 SGHRS and CDR2 YFSETQ. CDR3 sequence (DNA): TGCGCCAGCACCCTGGGGCAGGGGGCCTACGAGCAGTACTTC. It is translated as CASTLGQGAYEQYF.

This clonotype was seen just once. One end of the junction does not line up with germline, which may come from a read error. The chain combines TRBV12-3 or TRBV12-4 with TRBJ2-3; 9 nucleotides match TRBD2. This CDR3 has 14 residues. The CDR3 spells CTSSLAGAADTQYF. The CDR3 nucleotides are TGTACCAGCAGTTTAGCGGGAGCCGCAGATACGCAGTATTTT.

V is TRBV18 and J is TRBJ2-3; 8 bases match TRBD1. The ends lost 7 bases at V and 5 bases at J; junction bases unmatched: 8. Germline assignment: CDR1 KGHSH and CDR2 LQKENI. The CDR3 length is 14 residues. The CDR3 nucleotides are TGTGCCAGCTTAGACAGGGGCCTTGGAGATACGCAGTATTTT. Protein product: CASLDRGLGDTQYF.